This T cell receptor beta chain was sequenced during a study of T cells in Graves' hyperthyroidism and ophthalmopathy. In its sample, this clonotype was seen many times. The antigen is not known. The CDR3 length is 17 residues. Trimming took off 3 bases at V and 2 bases at J, with 19 bases between the two ends. Study findings and constraints: A model of 13 V-J pairs discriminated ophthalmopathy from stable hyperthyroidism.

RNA transcripts yielded amplified TCR beta CDR3 regions. An initial round of RT-PCR targeting the TCR CDR3 relied on the HTBI primer set. TCRdb independently ran MiXCR on the multiplex PCR reads; one entry per CDR3 protein. The sample yields around 250,000 distinct CDR3 sequences, around 24% seen once. Material for sequencing was blood. This clonotype was sampled from a woman in her 40s with Graves' ophthalmopathy. The chain combines TRBV12-3 or TRBV12-4 with TRBJ1-2; D may be TRBD1 (5 bases). CDR3 sequence reads: CASSFQGSGTANYGYTF. The CDR3 DNA reads as TGTGCCAGCAGTTTTCAGGGATCCGGGACGGCAAACTATGGCTACACCTTC.